This TCR beta chain was sequenced for a study of T cells in Graves' hyperthyroidism and ophthalmopathy. There are many counts of this clonotype. Germline-derived CDR1 and CDR2 are MNHEY and SMNVEV (reference sequence). V lost 2 bases and J lost 2; bases outside the gene matches: 11. The CDR3 sequence is 17 residues long. Fresh peripheral blood, roughly 10 ml, was the source of the PBMCs. TCR beta CDR3 region amplification was performed from RNA transcripts. The HTBI primer set served for first-round RT-PCR of the TCR CDR3. TCRdb re-analysed the multiplex PCR reads in MiXCR, keeping a single row per CDR3 protein. The sample records fewer than 750,000 distinct CDR3 sequences, 14% being singletons.

The sample consisted of blood. This chain links TRBV27 with TRBJ2-7; 8 positions match TRBD1. The origin of this receptor is a woman aged 45-59 years with Graves' ophthalmopathy. The CDR3: CASSLAGGLYGAYEQYF. As DNA, the CDR3 is TGTGCCAGCAGTTTAGCAGGGGGCCTGTATGGGGCCTACGAGCAGTACTTC.